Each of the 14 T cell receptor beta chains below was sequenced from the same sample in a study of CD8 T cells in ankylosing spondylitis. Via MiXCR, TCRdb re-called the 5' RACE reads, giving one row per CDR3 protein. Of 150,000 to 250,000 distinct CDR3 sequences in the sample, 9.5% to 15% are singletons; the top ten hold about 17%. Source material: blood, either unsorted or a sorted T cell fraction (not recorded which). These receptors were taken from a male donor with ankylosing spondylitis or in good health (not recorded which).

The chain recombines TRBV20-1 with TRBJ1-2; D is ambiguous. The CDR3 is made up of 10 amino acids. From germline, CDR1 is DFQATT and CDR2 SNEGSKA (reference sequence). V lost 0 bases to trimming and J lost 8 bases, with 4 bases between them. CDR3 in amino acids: CSARDEGYTF. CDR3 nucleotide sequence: TGCAGTGCTAGAGATGAAGGCTACACCTTC.

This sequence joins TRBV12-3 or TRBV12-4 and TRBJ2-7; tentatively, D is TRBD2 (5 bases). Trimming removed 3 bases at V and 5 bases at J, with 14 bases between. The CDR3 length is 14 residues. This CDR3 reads CASSLIGVKDEQYF. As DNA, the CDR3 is TGTGCCAGCAGTTTGATCGGGGTGAAGGACGAGCAGTACTTC.

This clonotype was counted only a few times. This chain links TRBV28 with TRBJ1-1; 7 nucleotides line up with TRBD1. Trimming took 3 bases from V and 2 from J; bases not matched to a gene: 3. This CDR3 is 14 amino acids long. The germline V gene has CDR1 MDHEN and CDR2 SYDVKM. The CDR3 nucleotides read TGTGCCAGCAGTTTCTACAGGGGAAACACTGAAGCTTTCTTT. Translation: CASSFYRGNTEAFF.

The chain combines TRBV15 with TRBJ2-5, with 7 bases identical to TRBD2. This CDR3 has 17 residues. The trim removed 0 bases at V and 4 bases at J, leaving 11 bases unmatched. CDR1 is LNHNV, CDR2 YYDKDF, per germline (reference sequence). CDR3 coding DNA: TGTGCCACCAGCAGAGATTCTGGGCTAGCGGTGGGAGAGACCCAGTACTTC. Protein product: CATSRDSGLAVGETQYF.

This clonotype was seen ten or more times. This CDR3 is CASSLAVEVLAGGETQYF. The CDR3 coding sequence is TGCGCCAGCAGCTTGGCCGTGGAAGTCCTAGCGGGGGGTGAGACCCAGTACTTC. V usage is TRBV5-1 and J usage is TRBJ2-5; 11 bases align to TRBD2. CDR1 is SGHRS, CDR2 YFSETQ, per germline. This CDR3 is built from 18 residues. The V segment lost 0 bases and the J segment 5 bases; nucleotides outside the gene matches: 12.

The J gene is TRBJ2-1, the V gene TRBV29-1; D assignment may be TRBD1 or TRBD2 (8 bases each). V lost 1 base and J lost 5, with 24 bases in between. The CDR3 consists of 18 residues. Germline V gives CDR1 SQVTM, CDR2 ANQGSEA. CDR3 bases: TGCAGCGTTGAAGGGAGACAGGGGCTAGCGGGTAGCAACAATGAGCAGTTCTTC. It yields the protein CSVEGRQGLAGSNNEQFF.

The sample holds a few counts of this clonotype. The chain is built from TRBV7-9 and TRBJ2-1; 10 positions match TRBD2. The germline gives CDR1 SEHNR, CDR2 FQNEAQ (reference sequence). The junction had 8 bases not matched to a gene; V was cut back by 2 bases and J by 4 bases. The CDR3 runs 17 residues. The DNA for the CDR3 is TGTGCCAGCAGCTTATCGGGACTAGCGAAAGATTACAATGAGCAGTTCTTC. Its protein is CASSLSGLAKDYNEQFF.

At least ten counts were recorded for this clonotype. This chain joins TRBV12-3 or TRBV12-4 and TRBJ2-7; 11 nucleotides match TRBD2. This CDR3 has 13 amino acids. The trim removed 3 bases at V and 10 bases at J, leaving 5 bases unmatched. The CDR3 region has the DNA TGTGCCAGCAGTTTTACTAGCGGGGGCCCCCAGTACTTC. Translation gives CASSFTSGGPQYF.

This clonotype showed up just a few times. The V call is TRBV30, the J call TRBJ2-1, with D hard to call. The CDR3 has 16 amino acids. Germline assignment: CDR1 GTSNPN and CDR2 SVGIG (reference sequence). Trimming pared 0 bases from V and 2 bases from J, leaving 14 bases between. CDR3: CAWSVTALPPYNEQFF. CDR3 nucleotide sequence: TGTGCCTGGAGTGTAACGGCACTTCCCCCCTACAATGAGCAGTTCTTC.

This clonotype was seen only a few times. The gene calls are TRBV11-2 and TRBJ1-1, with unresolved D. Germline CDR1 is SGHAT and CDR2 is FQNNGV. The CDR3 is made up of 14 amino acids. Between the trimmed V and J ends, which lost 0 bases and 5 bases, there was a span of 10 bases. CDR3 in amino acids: CASSLDQAWTEAFF. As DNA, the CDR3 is TGTGCCAGCAGCTTAGATCAGGCGTGGACTGAAGCTTTCTTT.

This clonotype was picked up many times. CDR3 DNA: TGCAGCGTTGAACCGACAGAGAAAGGGTCCTACAATGAGCAGTTCTTC. Translating it yields CSVEPTEKGSYNEQFF. The chain carries TRBV29-1 and TRBJ2-1; TRBD1 is a possible D gene (5 bases). This CDR3 has 16 amino acids. Deletions cut 2 bases from V and 1 base from J, with 15 bases between. Per the germline V gene, CDR1 is SQVTM and CDR2 is ANQGSEA.

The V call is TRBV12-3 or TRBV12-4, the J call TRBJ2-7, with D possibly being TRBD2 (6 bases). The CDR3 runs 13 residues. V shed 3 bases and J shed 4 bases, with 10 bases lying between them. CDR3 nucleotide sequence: TGTGCCAGCAGTTTGTCTGCGGGGTACGAGCAGTACTTC. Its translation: CASSLSAGYEQYF.

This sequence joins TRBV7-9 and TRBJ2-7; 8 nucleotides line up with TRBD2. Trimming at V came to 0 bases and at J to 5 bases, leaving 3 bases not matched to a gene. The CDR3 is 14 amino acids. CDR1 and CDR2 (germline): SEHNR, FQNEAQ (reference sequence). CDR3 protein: CASSLATSEDEQYF. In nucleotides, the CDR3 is TGTGCCAGCAGCTTAGCGACTAGCGAGGACGAGCAGTACTTC. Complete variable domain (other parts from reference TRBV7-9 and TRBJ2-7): DTGVSQNPRHKITKRGQNVTFRCDPISEHNRLYWYRQTLGQGPEFLTYFQNEAQLEKSRLLSDRFSAERPKGSFSTLEIQRTEQGDSAMYLCASSLATSEDEQYFGPGTRLTVT.

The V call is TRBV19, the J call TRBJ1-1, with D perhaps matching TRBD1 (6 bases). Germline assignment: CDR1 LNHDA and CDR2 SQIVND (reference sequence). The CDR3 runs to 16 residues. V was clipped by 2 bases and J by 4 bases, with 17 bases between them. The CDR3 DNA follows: TGTGCCAGTAGTATATGGGCAGGGGCCCCGAGCACTGAAGCTTTCTTT. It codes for CASSIWAGAPSTEAFF. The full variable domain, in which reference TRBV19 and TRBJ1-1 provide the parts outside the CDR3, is DGGITQSPKYLFRKEGQNVTLSCEQNLNHDAMYWYRQDPGQGLRLIYYSQIVNDFQKGDIAEGYSVSREKKESFPLTVTSAQKNPTAFYLCASSIWAGAPSTEAFFGQGTRLTVV.